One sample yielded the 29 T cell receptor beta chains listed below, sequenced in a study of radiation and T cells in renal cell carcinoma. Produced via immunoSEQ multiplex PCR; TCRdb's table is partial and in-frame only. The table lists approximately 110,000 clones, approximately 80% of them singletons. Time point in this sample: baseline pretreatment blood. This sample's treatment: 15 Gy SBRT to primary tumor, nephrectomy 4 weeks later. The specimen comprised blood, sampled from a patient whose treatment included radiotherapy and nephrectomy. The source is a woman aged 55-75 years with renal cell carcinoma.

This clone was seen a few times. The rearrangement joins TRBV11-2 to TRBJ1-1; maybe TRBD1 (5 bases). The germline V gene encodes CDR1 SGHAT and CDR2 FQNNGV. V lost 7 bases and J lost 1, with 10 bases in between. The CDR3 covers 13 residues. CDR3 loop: CASTTGANTEAFF. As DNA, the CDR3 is TGTGCCAGCACCACCGGGGCGAACACTGAAGCTTTCTTT.

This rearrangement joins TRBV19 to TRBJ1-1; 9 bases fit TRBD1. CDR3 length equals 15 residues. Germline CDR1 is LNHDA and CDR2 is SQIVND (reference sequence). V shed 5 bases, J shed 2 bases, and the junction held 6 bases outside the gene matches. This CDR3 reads CASSWGQGRNTEAFF. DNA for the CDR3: TGTGCCAGTAGTTGGGGACAGGGTAGAAACACTGAAGCTTTCTTT.

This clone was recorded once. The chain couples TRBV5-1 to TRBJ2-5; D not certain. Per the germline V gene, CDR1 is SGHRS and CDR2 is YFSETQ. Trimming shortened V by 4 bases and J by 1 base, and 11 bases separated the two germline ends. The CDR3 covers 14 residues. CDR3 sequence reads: CASSTQTSQETQYF. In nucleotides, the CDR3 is TGCGCCAGCAGCACCCAAACCTCCCAAGAGACCCAGTACTTC.

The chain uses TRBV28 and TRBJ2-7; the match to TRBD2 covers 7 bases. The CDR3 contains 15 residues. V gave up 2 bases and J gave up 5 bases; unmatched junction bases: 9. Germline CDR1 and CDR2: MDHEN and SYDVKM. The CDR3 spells CASSLRTRLSNEQYF. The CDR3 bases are TGTGCCAGCAGTTTACGGACTAGATTATCCAACGAGCAGTACTTC.

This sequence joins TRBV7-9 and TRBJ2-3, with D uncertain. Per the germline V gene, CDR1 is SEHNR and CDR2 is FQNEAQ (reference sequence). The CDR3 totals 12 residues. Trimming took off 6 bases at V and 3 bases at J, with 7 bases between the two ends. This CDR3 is CASRDFTDTQYF. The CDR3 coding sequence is TGTGCCAGCAGGGATTTTACAGATACGCAGTATTTT.

Here the CDR3 reads CASSLQITDTQYF. CDR3 nucleotide sequence: TGTGCCAGCAGTTTACAGATCACAGATACGCAGTATTTT. The V and J genes are TRBV27 and TRBJ2-3; D gene uncertain. The V end was cut by 2 bases, the J end by 2 bases, with 5 bases between. Germline V lookup: CDR1 MNHEY, CDR2 SMNVEV (reference sequence). This CDR3 has 13 amino acids.

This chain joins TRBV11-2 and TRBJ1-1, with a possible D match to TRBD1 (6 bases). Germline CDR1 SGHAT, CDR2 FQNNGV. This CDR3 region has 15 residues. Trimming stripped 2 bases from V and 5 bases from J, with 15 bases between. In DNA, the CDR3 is TGTGCCAGCAGCTTAAGCCTGGGGGGCGCGACTGAAGCTTTCTTT. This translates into CASSLSLGGATEAFF.

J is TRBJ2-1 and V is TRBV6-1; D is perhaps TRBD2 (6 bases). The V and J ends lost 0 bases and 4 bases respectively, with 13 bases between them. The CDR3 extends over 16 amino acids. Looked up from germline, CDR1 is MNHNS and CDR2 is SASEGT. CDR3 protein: CASSEAAGWEYNEQFF. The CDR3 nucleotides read TGTGCCAGCAGTGAAGCGGCGGGATGGGAATACAATGAGCAGTTCTTC.

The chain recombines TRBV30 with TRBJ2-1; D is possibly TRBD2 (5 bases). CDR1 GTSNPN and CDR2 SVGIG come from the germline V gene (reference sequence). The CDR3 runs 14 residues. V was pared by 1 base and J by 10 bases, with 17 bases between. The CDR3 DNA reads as TGTGCCTGGAGTGGGAGCGGTTTATTTAGGGAGCAGTTCTTC. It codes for CAWSGSGLFREQFF.

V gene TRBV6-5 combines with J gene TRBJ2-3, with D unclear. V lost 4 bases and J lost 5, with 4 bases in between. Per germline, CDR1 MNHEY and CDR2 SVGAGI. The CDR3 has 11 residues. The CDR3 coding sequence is TGTGCCAGCAGTTGGGGAGATACGCAGTATTTT. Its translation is CASSWGDTQYF.

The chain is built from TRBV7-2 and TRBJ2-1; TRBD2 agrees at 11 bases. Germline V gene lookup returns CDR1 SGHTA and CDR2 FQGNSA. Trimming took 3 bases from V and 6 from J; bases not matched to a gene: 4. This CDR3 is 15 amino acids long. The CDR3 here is CASSFWLAGGNEQFF. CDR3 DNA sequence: TGTGCCAGCAGCTTTTGGCTAGCGGGAGGCAATGAGCAGTTCTTC. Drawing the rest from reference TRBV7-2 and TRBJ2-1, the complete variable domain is GAGVSQSPSNKVTEKGKDVELRCDPISGHTALYWYRQSLGQGLEFLIYFQGNSAPDKSGLPSDRFSAERTGGSVSTLTIQRTQQEDSAVYLCASSFWLAGGNEQFFGPGTRLTVL.

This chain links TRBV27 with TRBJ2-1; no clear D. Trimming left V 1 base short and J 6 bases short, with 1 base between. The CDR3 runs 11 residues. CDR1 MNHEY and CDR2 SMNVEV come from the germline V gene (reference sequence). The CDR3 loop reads CASSLFNEQFF. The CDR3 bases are TGTGCCAGCAGTTTATTCAATGAGCAGTTCTTC.

CDR3: CATPPGTGITGNTIYF. CDR3 bases: TGTGCCACCCCTCCCGGGACAGGGATCACTGGAAACACCATATATTTT. The V gene is TRBV5-3, the J gene TRBJ1-3; TRBD1 agrees at 9 bases. TRBV5-3 qualifies as an ORF whose function is uncertain. With 9 bases clipped from V and 2 bases from J, the junction kept 12 bases outside the gene matches. This CDR3 has 16 amino acids.

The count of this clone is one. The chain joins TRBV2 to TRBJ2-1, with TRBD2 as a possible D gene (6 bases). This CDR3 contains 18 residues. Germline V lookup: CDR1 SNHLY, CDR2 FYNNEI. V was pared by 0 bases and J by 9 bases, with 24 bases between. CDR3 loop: CASSEALPGRSGLGEQFF. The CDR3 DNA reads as TGTGCCAGCAGTGAAGCGCTTCCGGGCAGGAGCGGGCTTGGTGAGCAGTTCTTC.

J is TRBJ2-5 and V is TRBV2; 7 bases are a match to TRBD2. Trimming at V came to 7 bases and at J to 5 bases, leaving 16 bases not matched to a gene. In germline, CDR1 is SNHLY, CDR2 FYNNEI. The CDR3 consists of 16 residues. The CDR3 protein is CASTGELAGVGETQYF. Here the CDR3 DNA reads TGTGCCAGCACCGGAGAGTTAGCGGGCGTGGGGGAGACCCAGTACTTC.

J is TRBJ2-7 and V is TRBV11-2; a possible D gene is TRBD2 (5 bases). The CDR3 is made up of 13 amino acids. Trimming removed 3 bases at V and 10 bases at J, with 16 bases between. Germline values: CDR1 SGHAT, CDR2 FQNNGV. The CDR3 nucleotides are TGTGCCAGCAGCTTCGACGGGGTTGCGAGCCAGTACTTC. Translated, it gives CASSFDGVASQYF.

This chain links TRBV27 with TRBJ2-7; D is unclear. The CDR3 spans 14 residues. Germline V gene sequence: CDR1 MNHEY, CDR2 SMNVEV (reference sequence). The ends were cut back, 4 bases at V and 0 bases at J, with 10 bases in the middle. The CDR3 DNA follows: TGTGCCAGCAGTTACGACCAATCCTCCTACGAGCAGTACTTC. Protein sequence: CASSYDQSSYEQYF.

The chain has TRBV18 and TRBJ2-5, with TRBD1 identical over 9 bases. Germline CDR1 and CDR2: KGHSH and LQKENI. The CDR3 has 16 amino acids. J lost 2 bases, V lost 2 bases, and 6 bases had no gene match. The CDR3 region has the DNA TGTGCCAGCTCACCAACTGGGACAGGGAGGCAAGAGACCCAGTACTTC. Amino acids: CASSPTGTGRQETQYF.

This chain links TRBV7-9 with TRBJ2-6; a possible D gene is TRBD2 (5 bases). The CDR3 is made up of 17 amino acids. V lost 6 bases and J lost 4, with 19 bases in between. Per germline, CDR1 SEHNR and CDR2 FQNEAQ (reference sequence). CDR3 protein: CASSYGREPGGANVLTF. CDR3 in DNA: TGTGCCAGCAGTTATGGACGGGAACCGGGAGGGGCCAACGTCCTGACTTTC. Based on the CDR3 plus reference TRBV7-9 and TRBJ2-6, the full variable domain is DTGVSQNPRHKITKRGQNVTFRCDPISEHNRLYWYRQTLGQGPEFLTYFQNEAQLEKSRLLSDRFSAERPKGSFSTLEIQRTEQGDSAMYLCASSYGREPGGANVLTFGAGSRLTVL.

Here the CDR3 DNA reads TGTGCCAGCAGCTTAAGGACTAGCGCCTCCTACGAGCAGTACTTC. Translation: CASSLRTSASYEQYF. This chain joins TRBV13 and TRBJ2-5, with 9 bases identical to TRBD2. The DNA end is more similar to TRBJ2-7, so the J call may be wrong. The CDR3 runs to 15 residues. Germline V gene data show CDR1 as PRHDT and CDR2 as FYEKMQ (reference sequence).

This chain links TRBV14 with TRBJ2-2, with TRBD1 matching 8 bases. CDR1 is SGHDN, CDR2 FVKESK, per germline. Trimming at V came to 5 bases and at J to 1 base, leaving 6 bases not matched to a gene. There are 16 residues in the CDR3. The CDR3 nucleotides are TGTGCCAGCAGCGCTCTGGGGACAGGGAACACCGGGGAGCTGTTTTTT. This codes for CASSALGTGNTGELFF.

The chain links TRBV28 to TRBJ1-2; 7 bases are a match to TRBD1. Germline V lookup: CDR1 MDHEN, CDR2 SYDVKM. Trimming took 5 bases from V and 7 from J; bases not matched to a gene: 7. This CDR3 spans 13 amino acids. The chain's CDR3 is CASSTRQGGGYTF. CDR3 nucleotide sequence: TGTGCCAGCAGTACCCGACAGGGTGGTGGCTACACCTTC.

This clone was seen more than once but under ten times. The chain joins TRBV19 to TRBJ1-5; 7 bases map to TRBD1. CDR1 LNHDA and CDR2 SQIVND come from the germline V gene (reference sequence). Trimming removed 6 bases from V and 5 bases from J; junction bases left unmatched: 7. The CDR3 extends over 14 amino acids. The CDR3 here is CASSGTAAHQPQHF. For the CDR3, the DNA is TGTGCCAGTAGCGGGACAGCGGCCCATCAGCCCCAGCATTTT.

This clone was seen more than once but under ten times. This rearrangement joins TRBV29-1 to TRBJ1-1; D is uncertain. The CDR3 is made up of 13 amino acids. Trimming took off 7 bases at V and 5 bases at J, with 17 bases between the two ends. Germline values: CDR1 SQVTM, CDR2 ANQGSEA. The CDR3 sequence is CSAPGPGNTEAFF. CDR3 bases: TGCAGCGCCCCCGGGCCGGGGAATACTGAAGCTTTCTTT.

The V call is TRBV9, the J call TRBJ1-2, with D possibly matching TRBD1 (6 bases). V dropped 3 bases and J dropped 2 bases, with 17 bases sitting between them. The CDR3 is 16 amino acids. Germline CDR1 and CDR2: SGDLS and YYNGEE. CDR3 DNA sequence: TGTGCCAGCAGCGCCCCAGAGGAAGGGGGGAACTATGGCTACACCTTC. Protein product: CASSAPEEGGNYGYTF.

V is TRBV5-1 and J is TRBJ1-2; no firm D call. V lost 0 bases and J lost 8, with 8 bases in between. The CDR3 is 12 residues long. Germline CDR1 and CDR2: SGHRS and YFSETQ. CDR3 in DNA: TGCGCCAGCAGCTTGGAAGGGCGAGGCTACACCTTC. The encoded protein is CASSLEGRGYTF. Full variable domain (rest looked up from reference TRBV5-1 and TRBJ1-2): KAGVTQTPRYLIKTRGQQVTLSCSPISGHRSVSWYQQTPGQGLQFLFEYFSETQRNKGNFPGRFSGRQFSNSRSEMNVSTLELGDSALYLCASSLEGRGYTFGSGTRLTVV.

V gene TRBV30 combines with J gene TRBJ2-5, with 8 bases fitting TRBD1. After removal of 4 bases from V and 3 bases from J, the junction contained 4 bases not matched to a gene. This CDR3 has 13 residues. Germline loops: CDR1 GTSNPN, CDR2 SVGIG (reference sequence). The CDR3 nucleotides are TGTGCCTGGAACAGGGGGACGGAAGAGACCCAGTACTTC. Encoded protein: CAWNRGTEETQYF.

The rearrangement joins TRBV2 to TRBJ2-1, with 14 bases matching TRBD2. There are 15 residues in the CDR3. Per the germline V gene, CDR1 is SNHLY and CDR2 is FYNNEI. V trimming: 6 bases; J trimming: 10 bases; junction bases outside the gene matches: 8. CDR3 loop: CASSRLAGGGQEQFF. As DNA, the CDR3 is TGTGCCAGCAGCAGACTAGCGGGAGGGGGGCAGGAGCAGTTCTTC.

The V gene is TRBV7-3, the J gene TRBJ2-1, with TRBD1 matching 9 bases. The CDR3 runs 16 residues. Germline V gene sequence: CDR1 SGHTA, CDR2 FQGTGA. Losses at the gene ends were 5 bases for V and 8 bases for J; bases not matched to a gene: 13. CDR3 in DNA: TGTGCCAGCAGCGGTCACCGGGACAGGGCCGACGATGAGCAGTTCTTC. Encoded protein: CASSGHRDRADDEQFF. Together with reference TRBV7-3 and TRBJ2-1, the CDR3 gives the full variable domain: GAGVSQTPSNKVTEKGKYVELRCDPISGHTALYWYRQSLGQGPEFLIYFQGTGAADDSGLPNDRFFAVRPEGSVSTLKIQRTERGDSAVYLCASSGHRDRADDEQFFGPGTRLTVL.